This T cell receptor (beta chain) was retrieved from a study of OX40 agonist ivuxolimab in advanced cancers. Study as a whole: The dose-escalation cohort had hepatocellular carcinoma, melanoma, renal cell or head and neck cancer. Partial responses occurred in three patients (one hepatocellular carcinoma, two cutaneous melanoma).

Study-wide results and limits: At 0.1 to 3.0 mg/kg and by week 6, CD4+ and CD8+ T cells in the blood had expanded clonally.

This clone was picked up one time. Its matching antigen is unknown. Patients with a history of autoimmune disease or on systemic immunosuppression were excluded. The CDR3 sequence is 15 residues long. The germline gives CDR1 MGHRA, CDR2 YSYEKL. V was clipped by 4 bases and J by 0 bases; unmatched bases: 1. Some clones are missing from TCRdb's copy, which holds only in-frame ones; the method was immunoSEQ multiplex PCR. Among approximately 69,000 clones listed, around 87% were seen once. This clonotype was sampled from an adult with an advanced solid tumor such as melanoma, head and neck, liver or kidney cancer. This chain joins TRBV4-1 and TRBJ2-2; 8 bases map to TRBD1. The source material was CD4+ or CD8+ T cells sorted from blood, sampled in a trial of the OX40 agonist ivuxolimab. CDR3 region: CASSPGGANTGELFF. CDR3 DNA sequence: TGCGCCAGCAGCCCAGGGGGCGCGAACACCGGGGAGCTGTTTTTT.